Listed below are T cell receptor beta chains from one sample, sequenced in a study of blood T cell repertoires in COVID-19. Assay used: immunoSEQ multiplex PCR; TCRdb lists only in-frame clones, some missing. The sample yields 140,000 or so clones, approximately 89% seen once. Input material: peripheral blood. These receptors were collected from a human donor in a cohort sampled during active COVID-19. CDR3s include the opening cysteine and the closing phenylalanine or tryptophan. A D gene is named only where the DNA matches it firmly. The listing skips clone size in some rows; elsewhere it reads once, few, many or a size class.

len	d_gene	abundance	j_gene	v_gene	CDR3aa	CDR3nt
18	TRBD2	-	TRBJ2-3	TRBV4-1	CASSQDQRLAGRTDTQYF	TGCGCCAGCAGCCAAGATCAGCGACTAGCGGGCCGCACAGATACGCAGTATTTT
15	-	-	TRBJ1-2	TRBV18	CASSPSGEVNYGYTF	TGTGCCAGCTCACCCTCAGGGGAAGTTAACTATGGCTACACCTTC
16	-	-	TRBJ2-2	TRBV19	CASSIRGHGDTGELFF	TGTGCCAGTAGTATTCGGGGTCATGGGGACACCGGGGAGCTGTTTTTT
13	TRBD2	-	TRBJ2-5	TRBV2	CASRAGGPETQYF	TGTGCCAGCAGGGCGGGGGGGCCGGAGACCCAGTACTTC
14	TRBD2	-	TRBJ2-1	TRBV19	CASSTGTSYNEQFF	TGTGCCAGTAGTACAGGGACTAGCTACAATGAGCAGTTCTTC
13	TRBD1	few	TRBJ1-6	TRBV2	CAGGTEVNSPLHF	TGTGCCGGGGGGACAGAGGTTAATTCACCCCTCCACTTT
13	-	-	TRBJ1-1	TRBV6-5	CASSSNRVLGAFF	TGTGCCAGCAGTTCCAACAGGGTGTTGGGAGCTTTCTTT
13	-	-	TRBJ1-6	TRBV10-3	CAIREQGNSPLHF	TGTGCCATCAGGGAACAGGGAAACTCACCCCTCCACTTT
13	-	once	TRBJ2-7	TRBV6-2/TRBV6-3	CASSYGFSYEQYF	TGTGCCAGCAGTTACGGCTTCTCCTACGAGCAGTACTTC
17	-	-	TRBJ2-3	TRBV27	CASSLRARERGTDTQYF	TGTGCCAGCAGTTTACGGGCGAGGGAGCGGGGCACAGATACGCAGTATTTT
14	-	-	TRBJ1-2	TRBV9	CASSPRPTNYGYTF	TGTGCCAGCAGCCCCCGCCCAACAAACTATGGCTACACCTTC
13	TRBD2	-	TRBJ2-1	TRBV29-1	CSANIIGGGSQFF	TGCAGCGCTAATATTATCGGGGGGGGCTCTCAGTTCTTC
16	TRBD1	-	TRBJ1-6	TRBV9	CASSTTGQGSNSPLHF	TGTGCCAGCAGCACCACCGGACAGGGGAGCAATTCACCCCTCCACTTT
15	TRBD2	-	TRBJ2-3	TRBV19	CASRTSGGEKDTQYF	TGTGCCAGTAGAACTAGCGGGGGGGAGAAAGATACGCAGTATTTT
15	TRBD1	few	TRBJ1-6	TRBV7-3	CASSLLPGQFSPLHF	TGTGCCAGCAGCTTGTTACCGGGACAGTTTTCACCCCTCCACTTT
15	TRBD1	-	TRBJ2-6	TRBV19	CASTGGNSGANVLTF	TGTGCCAGCACAGGGGGGAATTCTGGGGCCAACGTCCTGACTTTC
15	TRBD2	-	TRBJ2-5	TRBV5-4	CASSPASGGQETQYF	TGTGCCAGCAGCCCCGCTAGCGGGGGACAAGAGACCCAGTACTTC
17	-	few	TRBJ1-3	TRBV5-4	CASSPNPDSDSGNTIYF	TGTGCCAGCAGCCCGAACCCGGACAGTGACTCTGGAAACACCATATATTTT
15	TRBD2	-	TRBJ2-3	TRBV4-1	CASSQRTSGTDTQYF	TGCGCCAGCAGCCAACGGACTAGCGGCACAGATACGCAGTATTTT
14	-	-	TRBJ2-1	TRBV11-1	CASSLALQGDEQFF	TGTGCCAGCAGCTTAGCCCTACAGGGCGATGAGCAGTTCTTC
13	-	-	TRBJ2-7	TRBV7-8	CASSDRSSYEQYF	TGTGCCAGCAGCGATAGGAGCTCCTACGAGCAGTACTTC
16	TRBD1	-	TRBJ2-1	TRBV5-6	CASSFLDRETYNEQFF	TGTGCCAGCAGCTTCCTGGACAGGGAGACCTACAATGAGCAGTTCTTC
14	-	few	TRBJ1-2	TRBV9	CASSVVGQRGGYTF	TGTGCCAGCAGCGTAGTAGGACAGAGGGGGGGCTACACCTTC
16	TRBD2	-	TRBJ2-1	TRBV6-5	CASSYLTSGGSGEQFF	TGTGCCAGCAGTTACCTGACTAGCGGGGGGTCGGGTGAGCAGTTCTTC
13	-	-	TRBJ2-1	TRBV11-2	CASSLPDSNEQFF	TGTGCCAGCAGCTTGCCCGACAGCAATGAGCAGTTCTTC
13	TRBD1	once	TRBJ1-4	TRBV9	CASSLTGREKLFF	TGTGCCAGCAGCCTGACAGGGCGCGAAAAACTGTTTTTT
14	-	-	TRBJ1-5	TRBV19	CASSLDLFNQPQHF	TGTGCCAGTAGTCTAGACCTCTTCAATCAGCCCCAGCATTTT
14	TRBD1	-	TRBJ1-3	TRBV7-3	CASSYTGDGNTIYF	TGTGCCAGCAGCTATACAGGGGACGGAAACACCATATATTTT
17	TRBD2	-	TRBJ2-2	TRBV2	CASSESASGGFGGELFF	TGTGCCAGCAGTGAATCGGCTAGCGGGGGTTTCGGCGGGGAGCTGTTTTTT
13	-	-	TRBJ1-2	TRBV4-2	CASSQGQQVGYTF	TGTGCCAGCAGCCAAGGACAGCAGGTGGGCTACACCTTC
14	TRBD2	-	TRBJ2-1	TRBV9	CATGGGGSYNEQFF	TGTGCCACCGGCGGCGGGGGCTCCTACAATGAGCAGTTCTTC
18	TRBD2	-	TRBJ2-3	TRBV14	CASSPLPRASGGEDTQYF	TGTGCCAGCAGCCCACTACCCCGGGCTAGCGGGGGAGAAGATACGCAGTATTTT
16	-	-	TRBJ2-5	TRBV10-3	CAISDSGLTLAETQYF	TGTGCCATCAGTGACTCCGGACTTACCCTGGCAGAGACCCAGTACTTC
13	-	-	TRBJ2-7	TRBV5-1	CASSLVVTYEQYF	TGCGCCAGCAGCTTGGTAGTAACCTACGAGCAGTACTTC
13	-	-	TRBJ1-2	TRBV20-1	CSASATPDYGYTF	TGCAGTGCTAGTGCTACCCCGGACTATGGCTACACCTTC
13	-	-	TRBJ1-1	TRBV2	CASSSGAGTEAFF	TGTGCCAGCAGTTCAGGAGCGGGCACTGAAGCTTTCTTT
15	-	-	TRBJ2-7	TRBV11-1	CASSLSGVKAYEQYF	TGTGCCAGCAGCTTATCAGGGGTTAAGGCCTACGAGCAGTACTTC
15	-	-	TRBJ2-3	TRBV21-1	CASSKACYRTDTQYF	TGTGCCAGCAGCAAAGCTTGCTACCGCACAGATACGCAGTATTTT
16	TRBD2	-	TRBJ2-2	TRBV7-9	CASSPSSGENTGELFF	TGTGCCAGCAGCCCTTCTAGCGGGGAGAACACCGGGGAGCTGTTTTTT
14	-	once	TRBJ1-4	TRBV5-1	CASSLGQGDEKLFF	TGCGCCAGCAGCTTGGGGCAGGGTGACGAAAAACTGTTTTTT
16	TRBD2	-	TRBJ2-1	TRBV4-2	CASSQSSAGGGHEQFF	TGTGCCAGCAGCCAAAGTTCAGCGGGGGGGGGCCATGAGCAGTTCTTC
14	-	-	TRBJ1-5	TRBV28	CASSLEDSNQPQHF	TGTGCCAGCAGTTTAGAGGACTCCAATCAGCCCCAGCATTTT
14	TRBD1	-	TRBJ2-1	TRBV19	CASSAYRGRNEQFF	TGTGCCAGTAGTGCCTACAGGGGTCGCAATGAGCAGTTCTTC
15	-	-	TRBJ1-1	TRBV5-1	CASSWDTTWNTEAFF	TGCGCCAGCAGCTGGGACACTACTTGGAACACTGAAGCTTTCTTT
13	-	once	TRBJ2-7	TRBV11-2	CASSLNSFYEQYF	TGTGCCAGCAGCTTAAACAGCTTCTACGAGCAGTACTTC
17	TRBD1	-	TRBJ1-6	TRBV5-1	CASSLGQEGQGWSPLHF	TGCGCCAGCAGCTTGGGGCAGGAGGGACAGGGATGGTCACCCCTCCACTTT
15	TRBD1	-	TRBJ2-7	TRBV27	CASSPRTGSSYEQYF	TGTGCCAGCAGTCCAAGGACAGGGAGCTCCTACGAGCAGTACTTC
16	TRBD1	few	TRBJ1-2	TRBV4-1	CASSQGWGSGGPGYTF	TGCGCCAGCAGCCAAGGCTGGGGGTCAGGGGGCCCTGGCTACACCTTC
16	TRBD2	-	TRBJ2-2	TRBV5-1	CASSPLTGGHTGELFF	TGCGCCAGCAGCCCGCTGACGGGGGGGCATACCGGGGAGCTGTTTTTT
13	-	once	TRBJ2-7	TRBV5-1	CASSLASAGEQYF	TGCGCCAGCAGCTTGGCCTCGGCAGGCGAGCAGTACTTC
15	-	-	TRBJ1-1	TRBV7-2	CASSLVLGGGTEAFF	TGTGCCAGCAGCTTAGTTTTGGGAGGGGGCACTGAAGCTTTCTTT
15	TRBD2	-	TRBJ2-1	TRBV5-1	CASSRGGEDYNEQFF	TGCGCCAGCAGCAGGGGAGGGGAAGATTACAATGAGCAGTTCTTC
16	TRBD1	once	TRBJ1-3	TRBV7-9	CASSSLGQGPGNTIYF	TGTGCCAGCAGCTCACTAGGACAGGGCCCTGGAAACACCATATATTTT
14	TRBD1	-	TRBJ2-1	TRBV2	CARRGDRGTNEQFF	TGTGCCAGGAGGGGGGACAGGGGCACCAATGAGCAGTTCTTC
17	TRBD1	-	TRBJ2-2	TRBV4-1	CASSHEGTGWDTGELFF	TGCGCCAGCAGCCACGAGGGGACAGGGTGGGACACCGGGGAGCTGTTTTTT